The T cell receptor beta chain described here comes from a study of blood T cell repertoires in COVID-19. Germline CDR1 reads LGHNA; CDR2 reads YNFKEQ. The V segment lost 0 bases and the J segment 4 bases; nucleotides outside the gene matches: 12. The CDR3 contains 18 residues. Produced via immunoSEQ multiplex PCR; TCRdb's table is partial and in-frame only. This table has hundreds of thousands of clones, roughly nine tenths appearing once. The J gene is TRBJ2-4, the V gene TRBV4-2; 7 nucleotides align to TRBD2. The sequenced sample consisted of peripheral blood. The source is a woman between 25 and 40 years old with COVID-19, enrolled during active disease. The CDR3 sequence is CASSQEGLEEERKNIQYF. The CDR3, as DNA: TGTGCCAGCAGCCAAGAAGGACTAGAAGAGGAACGAAAAAACATTCAGTACTTC.